The next 30 T cell receptor beta chains were all read from a single sample in a study of post-analysis software for immune sequencing data. TCR beta libraries were prepared from cDNA with unique molecular identifiers. TCRdb passed the PCR reads through MiXCR, listing each CDR3 protein once. Among 150,000 or so distinct CDR3 sequences, around 36% were seen once, and the ten largest hold 25% to 35%. The sequenced sample was blood, obtained after autologous hematopoietic stem cell transplantation. All receptors come from a girl aged 10-17 years with multiple sclerosis.

This clonotype was observed once. The chain uses TRBV27 and TRBJ1-4, with TRBD1 matching over 7 bases. V shed 6 bases, J shed 0 bases, and the junction held 7 bases outside the gene matches. Germline V CDR1 and CDR2: MNHEY, SMNVEV (reference sequence). The CDR3 covers 16 residues. The CDR3 region is CASRGGQLATNEKLFF. CDR3 DNA sequence: TGTGCCAGCAGGGGGGGACAGCTAGCAACTAATGAAAAACTGTTTTTT. Together with reference TRBV27 and TRBJ1-4, the CDR3 gives the full variable domain: EAQVTQNPRYLITVTGKKLTVTCSQNMNHEYMSWYRQDPGLGLRQIYYSMNVEVTDKGDVPEGYKVSRKEKRNFPLILESPSPNQTSLYFCASRGGQLATNEKLFFGSGTQLSVL.

V usage is TRBV20-1 and J usage is TRBJ2-3; the D is unclear. The germline CDR1 and CDR2 sequences are DFQATT and SNEGSKA (reference sequence). V was pared by 7 bases and J by 4 bases, with 15 bases between. The CDR3 sequence is 13 residues long. The CDR3 nucleotides are TGCAGTGGTGGCCTGAGTCGGCCAGATACGCAGTATTTT. It is translated as CSGGLSRPDTQYF.

With respect to this clonotype: Sequence at one end of the junction differs from germline and may be a read error. In nucleotides, the CDR3 is TGTGCCGGCAGCTTAGGCTCGGAATACGAGCAGTACTTC. Translation gives CAGSLGSEYEQYF. V and J are TRBV7-2 and TRBJ2-7; D is undetermined. This CDR3 spans 13 amino acids. Germline lookup yields CDR1 SGHTA and CDR2 FQGNSA.

The chain is built from TRBV5-1 and TRBJ2-1, with TRBD2 matching over 9 bases. V trimming: 4 bases; J trimming: 5 bases; junction bases outside the gene matches: 7. This CDR3 is built from 15 residues. The germline V gene encodes CDR1 SGHRS and CDR2 YFSETQ. CDR3 amino acids: CASSQTSGENNEQFF. The CDR3 coding sequence is TGCGCCAGCAGCCAGACTAGCGGCGAGAACAATGAGCAGTTCTTC.

V and J are TRBV6-2 or TRBV6-3 and TRBJ2-1; 7 bases align to TRBD2. The V gene end was trimmed by 0 bases and the J gene end by 4 bases; junction bases not matched to a gene: 9. From germline, CDR1 is MNHEY and CDR2 SVGEGT. CDR3 size: 17 residues. CDR3: CASSYSGPAGIYNEQFF. CDR3 DNA: TGTGCCAGCAGTTACTCCGGCCCAGCGGGGATATACAATGAGCAGTTCTTC.

The chain combines TRBV12-3 or TRBV12-4 with TRBJ2-7; TRBD2 matches 12 bases. The V segment lost 5 bases and the J segment 7 bases; nucleotides outside the gene matches: 6. CDR3 size: 14 residues. As DNA, the CDR3 is TGTGCCAGCAGTGTCACTAGCGGGGGGAGGGAGCAGTACTTC. Protein product: CASSVTSGGREQYF.

As to this clonotype: This may be a read error: a much more frequent sequence differs by one nucleotide. The rearrangement joins TRBV7-2 to TRBJ2-1; D gene ambiguous. Trimming stripped 1 base from V and 10 bases from J, with 14 bases between. CDR3 length equals 14 residues. In germline, CDR1 is SGHTA, CDR2 FQGNSA. The CDR3 DNA reads TGTGCCAGCAGCTTAGGAAAAGGCGCCTACGAGCAGTTCTTC. Translated, it gives CASSLGKGAYEQFF.

For this clonotype: One junction end disagrees with the germline gene, perhaps due to a read error. This chain connects TRBV6-2 or TRBV6-3 to TRBJ2-1, with 7 bases lining up with TRBD2. CDR3 length: 16 residues. Germline assignment: CDR1 MNHEY and CDR2 SVGEGT. CDR3 DNA: TGCGCCAGCATCAAGGGTGGCGGGAGCGCCCTTTATGAGCAGTTCTTC. Translation: CASIKGGGSALYEQFF.

This clonotype was detected only once. The chain couples TRBV6-6 to TRBJ2-1; D unresolved. The CDR3 spans 11 residues. V gave up 2 bases and J gave up 14 bases, with 10 bases separating them. Germline V lookup: CDR1 MNHNY, CDR2 SVGAGI (reference sequence). CDR3 DNA: TGTGCCAGCAGTTACGGGCTAGGAGAGTTCTTC. The encoded protein is CASSYGLGEFF.

The table lists this clonotype with a few counts. This rearrangement joins TRBV7-9 to TRBJ2-1; no definite D call. CDR3 size: 11 residues. V was shortened by 1 base and J by 15 bases, with 10 bases between the two germline ends. Germline V gene lookup returns CDR1 SEHNR and CDR2 FQNEAQ (reference sequence). The DNA for the CDR3 is TGTGCCAGCAGCTTAGGGGCCGACGGGTTCTTC. Its translation is CASSLGADGFF.

This chain uses TRBV18 with TRBJ2-7; a possible D gene is TRBD1 (6 bases). Germline V gives CDR1 KGHSH, CDR2 LQKENI. The CDR3 extends over 13 amino acids. V lost 2 bases and J lost 2, with 7 bases in between. Here the CDR3 reads CASSPNRAYEQYF. CDR3 sequence (DNA): TGTGCCAGCTCACCAAACAGGGCCTACGAGCAGTACTTC.

About this clonotype itself: A much larger clone sits a single nucleotide away, making a read error possible. This chain connects TRBV20-1 to TRBJ2-7; 8 nucleotides match TRBD2. Looked up from germline, CDR1 is DFQATT and CDR2 is SNEGSKA (reference sequence). Unmatched junction bases numbered 14, after V lost 6 bases and J lost 7 bases. This CDR3 is 14 amino acids long. CDR3 in amino acids: CSATPTSGANEQYF. The CDR3, as DNA: TGCAGTGCCACCCCCACTAGCGGAGCTAATGAGCAGTACTTC.

This clonotype was picked up many times. The chain employs TRBV12-3 or TRBV12-4 and TRBJ2-5; D unresolved. The CDR3 runs 13 residues. V was clipped by 6 bases and J by 3 bases, with 11 bases between them. The CDR3, as DNA: TGTGCCAGCAGCCCTGAGATGGAAGAGACCCAGTACTTC. Translating it yields CASSPEMEETQYF.

The chain links TRBV9 to TRBJ2-5; a possible D gene is TRBD2 (6 bases). The germline CDR1 and CDR2 sequences are SGDLS and YYNGEE. Trimming cost V 0 bases and J 5 bases, with 20 bases left between them. The CDR3 is 17 amino acids. CDR3 bases: TGTGCCAGCAGCGTAGAGACGGGAGATGTAGCTTTTGAGACCCAGTACTTC. Protein sequence: CASSVETGDVAFETQYF.

This sequence joins TRBV7-2 and TRBJ2-4; D is perhaps TRBD2 (5 bases). CDR1 is SGHTA and CDR2 is FQGNSA in the germline V gene. V was clipped by 1 base and J by 4 bases, with 17 bases between them. The CDR3 runs to 17 residues. CDR3 sequence (DNA): TGTGCCAGCAGCTTAGTAGGAGGCGGCTTGTTGAAAAACATTCAGTACTTC. Encoded protein: CASSLVGGGLLKNIQYF.

The chain carries TRBV29-1 and TRBJ2-5; TRBD2 matches 12 bases. The tail of the sequence fits TRBJ2-7 better, so the J call may be wrong. The CDR3 totals 15 residues. CDR1 is SQVTM, CDR2 ANQGSEA, per germline. The CDR3 loop is CSVEDWGTSGYEQYF. Here the CDR3 DNA reads TGCAGCGTTGAAGATTGGGGGACTAGCGGGTACGAGCAGTACTTC.

The chain carries TRBV28 and TRBJ2-5; D assignment may be TRBD1 or TRBD2 (6 bases each). Germline lookup yields CDR1 MDHEN and CDR2 SYDVKM. The ends were cut back, 7 bases at V and 5 bases at J, with 14 bases in the middle. The CDR3 length is 13 residues. CDR3 nucleotide sequence: TGTGCCAGCAAGGAGGGGGAAGGGGAGACCCAGTACTTC. Its translation: CASKEGEGETQYF.

This clonotype was seen a handful of times. The rearrangement joins TRBV6-4 to TRBJ2-6, with D perhaps being TRBD1 or TRBD2 (5 bases each). Germline CDR1 reads MRHNA; CDR2 reads SNTAGT. CDR3 size: 14 residues. V dropped 8 bases and J dropped 2 bases, with 10 bases sitting between them. CDR3 residues: CASVGTAGANVLTF. CDR3 in DNA: TGTGCCAGCGTTGGGACGGCTGGGGCCAACGTCCTGACTTTC.

V is TRBV7-3 and J is TRBJ2-5, with D uncertain. V gave up 6 bases and J gave up 8 bases, with 16 bases separating them. This CDR3 region has 13 residues. CDR1 and CDR2 from the germline V gene are SGHTA and FQGTGA. In nucleotides, the CDR3 is TGTGCCAGCAGTTACTCGGAGCCCCCCACCCAGTACTTC. Protein sequence: CASSYSEPPTQYF.

This sequence joins TRBV7-9 and TRBJ2-2; 12 bases line up with TRBD2. V lost 1 base and J lost 6; bases outside the gene matches: 12. From germline, CDR1 is SEHNR and CDR2 FQNEAQ (reference sequence). This CDR3 contains 19 residues. The CDR3 region has the DNA TGTGCCAGCAGCTTAGTCCCCACTAGCGGGAGGCCTAGGGCCGGGGAGCTGTTTTTT. It yields the protein CASSLVPTSGRPRAGELFF.

V is TRBV5-6 and J is TRBJ2-7, with 7 bases fitting TRBD2. Gene TRBJ2-5 matches the end of the DNA better, so the J call may be wrong. The CDR3 is made up of 13 amino acids. CDR1 and CDR2 (germline): SGHDT, YYEEEE. The CDR3 region is CASSLRRGETQYF. CDR3 sequence (DNA): TGTGCCAGCAGCTTGAGGCGGGGGGAGACCCAGTACTTC.

V and J are TRBV7-6 and TRBJ2-5; D remains ambiguous. The CDR3 contains 12 residues. V was cut by 5 bases and J by 10 bases, with 14 bases left in between. The germline V gene has CDR1 SGHVS and CDR2 FNYEAQ. The CDR3 here is CASSPVGRSQYF. CDR3 nucleotide sequence: TGTGCCAGCAGCCCTGTGGGCCGGAGCCAGTACTTC.

The V gene is TRBV7-2, the J gene TRBJ2-1; the D gene is possibly TRBD2 (6 bases). The CDR3 totals 14 residues. Trimming pared 0 bases from V and 7 bases from J, leaving 10 bases between. The germline V gene has CDR1 SGHTA and CDR2 FQGNSA. The CDR3 loop reads CASSLARGRNEQFF. The DNA for the CDR3 is TGTGCCAGCAGCTTAGCGCGGGGCCGGAATGAGCAGTTCTTC.

The chain recombines TRBV10-2 with TRBJ2-1; D gene ambiguous. Germline V CDR1 and CDR2: WSHSY, SAAADI. The V end lost 3 bases, the J end lost 6 bases, and 15 bases lay between the germline ends. There are 15 residues in the CDR3. CDR3 nucleotides: TGCGCCAGCAGTGATAGACGGCTAGACTTCAATGAGCAGTTCTTC. Translated: CASSDRRLDFNEQFF.

The chain recombines TRBV6-6 with TRBJ1-5; weak D call: TRBD1 (6 bases). Trimming stripped 0 bases from V and 7 bases from J, with 13 bases between. CDR3 length equals 15 residues. Germline V gene data show CDR1 as MNHNY and CDR2 as SVGAGI (reference sequence). The CDR3 bases are TGTGCCAGCAGTTACTCGGGGGGGCTGGGGCAGCCCCAGCATTTT. Its protein product is CASSYSGGLGQPQHF.

This clonotype has more than one count but fewer than ten. The chain employs TRBV27 and TRBJ1-2; TRBD1 might be the D (5 bases). Germline V gene lookup returns CDR1 MNHEY and CDR2 SMNVEV (reference sequence). The CDR3 runs to 17 residues. Trimming removed 4 bases from V and 4 bases from J, with 22 bases in between. Written as DNA, the CDR3 is TGTGCCAGCAGTTCGGGGGATTCCCTCTTTCGGGGCTATGGCTACACCTTC. Translation: CASSSGDSLFRGYGYTF.

This clonotype was seen ten or more times. The chain uses TRBV7-9 and TRBJ2-5, with D uncertain. CDR1 and CDR2 (germline): SEHNR, FQNEAQ (reference sequence). This CDR3 spans 14 amino acids. With 2 bases removed from V and 3 bases from J, the gap between germline ends came to 10 bases. The CDR3 region is CASSLQRRKETQYF. The CDR3 coding sequence is TGTGCCAGCAGCTTACAGCGCAGAAAAGAGACCCAGTACTTC.

This clonotype was observed a single time. The V and J genes are TRBV6-2 or TRBV6-3 and TRBJ2-3, with D perhaps TRBD1 or TRBD2 (6 bases each). Trimming stripped 7 bases from V and 2 bases from J, with 16 bases between. The length of the CDR3 is 15 residues. Germline CDR1 reads MNHEY; CDR2 reads SVGEGT. The CDR3 region has the DNA TGTGCCAGCATCTCCACGGGGGCGCCCACAGATACGCAGTATTTT. Its translation is CASISTGAPTDTQYF.

J is TRBJ1-5 and V is TRBV28; no firm D call. The CDR3 contains 14 residues. V lost 5 bases, J lost 0 bases, and 8 bases lay in between. Germline V gene data show CDR1 as MDHEN and CDR2 as SYDVKM. This CDR3 reads CASSPPNSNQPQHF. CDR3 nucleotide sequence: TGTGCCAGCAGTCCCCCAAATAGCAATCAGCCCCAGCATTTT.

This chain joins TRBV25-1 and TRBJ1-1; 8 bases are a match to TRBD1. The CDR3 length is 15 residues. Trimming at V came to 0 bases and at J to 7 bases, leaving 7 bases not matched to a gene. Germline values: CDR1 MGHDK, CDR2 SYGVNS. CDR3 nucleotide sequence: TGTGCCAGCAGTGAATATCCCGACAGGGGTCGTGAAGCTTTCTTT. Translating it yields CASSEYPDRGREAFF.